This T cell receptor beta chain emerged from a study of Graves' ophthalmopathy and Graves' hyperthyroidism. To note about this clonotype: A read error may account for a junction end that differs from germline.

The germline V gene encodes CDR1 KGHDR and CDR2 SFDVKD. CDR3 length: 17 amino acids. RNA transcripts served as template for amplifying TCR beta CDR3 sequences. First-round RT-PCR employed HTBI primers, with a second-round multiplex PCR after it. TCRdb reprocessed the multiplex PCR reads with MiXCR, giving one entry per CDR3 protein. The sample records roughly 600,000 distinct CDR3 sequences, under 45% being singletons. Sequencing input: peripheral blood or thyroid tissue (not recorded which). The V gene is TRBV24-1, the J gene TRBJ2-2, with 9 bases that match TRBD2. This clonotype originated in an adult man with Graves' hyperthyroidism. The CDR3 nucleotides are TGTGCCACCAGTGATCCGCTAGCGGGATCGAACACCGGGGAGCTGCTTTTT. Amino acid sequence: CATSDPLAGSNTGELLF.